This T cell receptor beta chain was captured by sequencing in a study of cytomegalovirus exposure and HLA in healthy donors. General study findings and limits: Researchers counted 164 TCR beta chains as cytomegalovirus-associated. Later analysis placed DRB1 highest and HLA-C lowest in TCR association rates, which differed by HLA locus. CMV serostatus stood as the only immune exposure information on hand.

On this clone: Antigen unknown.

The PCR was carried out with 60 Vbeta primers and 13 Jbeta primers. The repertoire was sequenced with immunoSEQ multiplex PCR; TCRdb's copy has only in-frame clones and lacks some. The clone table shows about 79,000 clones, with the ten largest holding approximately 4.3%. Nominally healthy donors were sampled, though unrecorded immune exposures were likely. Trimming took 4 bases from V and 3 from J; bases not matched to a gene: 16. CDR3 length: 19 residues. The germline gives CDR1 MDHEN, CDR2 SYDVKM. Specimen: PBMCs. The source of this sequence is a man aged 30 to 39 in good health and CMV-seronegative. The rearrangement links TRBV28 to TRBJ2-5; 11 bases line up with TRBD2. The CDR3 nucleotides are TGTGCCAGCAGTTCTCGTTCCTTAGCGGGAGGGCCAGGTGAAGAGACCCAGTACTTC. Its protein product is CASSSRSLAGGPGEETQYF.